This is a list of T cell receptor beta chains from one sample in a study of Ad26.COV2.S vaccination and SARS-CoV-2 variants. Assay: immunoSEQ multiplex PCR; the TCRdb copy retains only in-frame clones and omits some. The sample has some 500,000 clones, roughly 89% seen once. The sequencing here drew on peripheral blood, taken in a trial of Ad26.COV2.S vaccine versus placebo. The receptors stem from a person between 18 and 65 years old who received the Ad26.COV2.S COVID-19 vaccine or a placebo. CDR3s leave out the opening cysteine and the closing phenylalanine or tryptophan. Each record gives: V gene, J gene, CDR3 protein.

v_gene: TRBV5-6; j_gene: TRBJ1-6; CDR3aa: ASSLINSPLH
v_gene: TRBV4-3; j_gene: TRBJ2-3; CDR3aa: ASSQYWGGGTDTQY
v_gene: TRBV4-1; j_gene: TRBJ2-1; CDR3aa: ASSQEVRRGLQF
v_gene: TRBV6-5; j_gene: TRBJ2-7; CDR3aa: ASGARTSYEQY
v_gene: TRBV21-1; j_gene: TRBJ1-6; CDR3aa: ASSKEGDRGRSPLH
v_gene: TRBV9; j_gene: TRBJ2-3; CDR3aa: ASSVQTDTQY
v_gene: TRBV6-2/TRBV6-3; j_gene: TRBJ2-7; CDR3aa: ASSYPPGYEQY
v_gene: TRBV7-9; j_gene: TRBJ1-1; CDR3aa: AGRQGEDTEAF
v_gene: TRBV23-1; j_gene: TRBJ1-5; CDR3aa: ASILSRKPQH
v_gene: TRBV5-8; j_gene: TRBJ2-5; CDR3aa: ASTLGEAQETQY